This T cell receptor (beta chain) derives from a study of OX40 agonist ivuxolimab in advanced cancers. Study overall: It was permissible to have had prior anti-PD-1, anti-PD-L1 or anti-CTLA-4 therapy, and over 35% had some. Three patients responded partially, comprising one with hepatocellular carcinoma and two with cutaneous melanoma. Study-level results: Expanded clones belonging to CD8+ T cells outnumbered, on average, those of CD4+.

With respect to this clone: What it binds is not known.

Germline V gene data show CDR1 as SGHVS and CDR2 as FNYEAQ. The CDR3 has 16 amino acids. V was clipped by 4 bases and J by 7 bases; unmatched bases: 13. Sequencing was performed with immunoSEQ multiplex PCR; in TCRdb, only in-frame clones are kept and a portion is missing. Of about 37,000 clones listed, 70% to 85% were seen once; the top ten hold roughly a fifth. The material was CD4+ or CD8+ T cells sorted from blood, obtained in a trial of the OX40 agonist ivuxolimab. This chain joins TRBV7-6 and TRBJ2-3; 8 bases agree with TRBD2. The TCR comes from an adult with an advanced solid tumor such as melanoma, head and neck, liver or kidney cancer. The CDR3 DNA reads as TGTGCCAGCAGCTCCACCGACGGGAGGGCCCTTTATACGCAGTATTTT. The encoded protein is CASSSTDGRALYTQYF. Filled out from reference TRBV7-6 and TRBJ2-3, the complete variable domain reads GAGVSQSPRYKVTKRGQDVALRCDPISGHVSLYWYRQALGQGPEFLTYFNYEAQQDKSGLPNDRFSAERPEGSISTLTIQRTEQRDSAMYRCASSSTDGRALYTQYFGPGTRLTVL.